A few counts support the clone carrying this T cell receptor beta chain. CDR1 is GTSNPN and CDR2 is SVGIG in the germline V gene (reference sequence). CDR3 length: 13 residues. After removal of 7 bases from V and 1 base from J, the junction contained 3 bases not matched to a gene. The data originate from a study of cytomegalovirus exposure and HLA in healthy donors. Study-level information: A later analysis reported the same platform for the roughly 110 validation repertoires and the roughly 670 first-cohort repertoires.

TCRdb's table, derived via immunoSEQ multiplex PCR, lists solely in-frame clones and lacks some. The table lists around 160,000 clones, approximately 81% of them singletons. The V gene is TRBV30, the J gene TRBJ2-5, with TRBD1 identical over 10 bases. Sequencing was done on a sample of PBMCs. The origin of this receptor is a man aged 25 to 40 in good health and CMV-seropositive. CDR3 sequence: CAFRDRGQETQYF. The CDR3 coding sequence is TGTGCCTTCCGGGACAGGGGCCAAGAGACCCAGTACTTC.